This TCR beta chain emerged from a study of blood T cell repertoires in COVID-19. Trimming cost V 0 bases and J 2 bases, with 11 bases left between them. The CDR3 runs to 15 residues. Germline values: CDR1 MGHRA, CDR2 YSYEKL. Using immunoSEQ multiplex PCR, the repertoire was profiled, and TCRdb retains in-frame clones only, with some absent. This sample has about 290,000 clones, with 85% to 90% found just once. The source material was peripheral blood. The clonotype was recovered from a woman aged 30 to 39 with COVID-19, enrolled during active disease. This chain uses TRBV4-1 with TRBJ2-7; D is perhaps TRBD2 (5 bases). The CDR3 DNA follows: TGCGCCAGCAGCCAAGATAGGACGGGAACCTACGAGCAGTACTTC. It specifies CASSQDRTGTYEQYF.